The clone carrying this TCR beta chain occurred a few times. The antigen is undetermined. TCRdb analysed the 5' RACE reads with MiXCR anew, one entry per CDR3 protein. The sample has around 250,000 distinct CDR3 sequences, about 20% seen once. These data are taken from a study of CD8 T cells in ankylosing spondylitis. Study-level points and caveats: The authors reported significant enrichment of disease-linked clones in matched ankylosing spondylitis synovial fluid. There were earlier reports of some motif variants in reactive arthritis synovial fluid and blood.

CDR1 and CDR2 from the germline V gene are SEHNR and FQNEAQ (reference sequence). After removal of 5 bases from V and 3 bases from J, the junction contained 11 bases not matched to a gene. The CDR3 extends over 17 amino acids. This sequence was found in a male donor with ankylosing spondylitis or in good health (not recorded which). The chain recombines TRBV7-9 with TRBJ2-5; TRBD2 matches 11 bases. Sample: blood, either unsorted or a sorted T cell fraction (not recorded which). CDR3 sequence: CASSLRPTSGKKETQYF. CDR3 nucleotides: TGTGCCAGCAGCCTACGCCCGACTAGCGGGAAAAAAGAGACCCAGTACTTC.